The 32 T cell receptor beta chains below all came from one sample that was sequenced in a study of B cell selection in AIRE deficiency. Clones were read by immunoSEQ multiplex PCR, and TCRdb kept only the in-frame ones, dropping some. The data contain roughly 14,000 clones, 85% to 95% of them seen just once; the ten biggest clones take up roughly 1%. Sorted regulatory T cells were CD4-positive, CD25-high and CD127-low or negative. Material: Tregs sorted from PBMCs. The receptors shown here come from a human donor with AIRE deficiency.

V is TRBV23-1 and J is TRBJ2-7; a possible D gene is TRBD2 (5 bases). TRBV23-1 is classed as an ORF, of uncertain function. CDR3 length: 13 residues. V lost 0 bases, J lost 5 bases, and 8 bases lay in between. CDR3 sequence (DNA): TGCGCCAGCAGTCAATCACTAGTTCACGAGCAGTACTTC. Its translation: CASSQSLVHEQYF.

The chain has TRBV6-6 and TRBJ2-7, with 8 bases aligning to TRBD2. Germline V gene sequence: CDR1 MNHNY, CDR2 SVGAGI (reference sequence). V was clipped by 2 bases and J by 7 bases; unmatched bases: 10. This CDR3 has 15 residues. The CDR3 here is CASSYPAGTRREQYF. For the CDR3, the DNA is TGTGCCAGCAGTTACCCAGCCGGGACTAGACGTGAGCAGTACTTC.

The V call is TRBV4-3, the J call TRBJ2-1, with D hard to call. The CDR3 loop spans 13 amino acids. V lost 4 bases, J lost 4 bases, and 8 bases lay in between. Germline values: CDR1 LGHNA, CDR2 YSLEER. The CDR3 DNA reads TGCGCCAGCAGCCTGGCGATGTACAATGAGCAGTTCTTC. It translates to CASSLAMYNEQFF.

The rearrangement joins TRBV7-2 to TRBJ1-3, with D possibly being TRBD1 (5 bases). Germline CDR1 is SGHTA and CDR2 is FQGNSA. This CDR3 contains 14 residues. V lost 0 bases to trimming and J lost 4 bases, with 7 bases between them. The CDR3 region is CASSLAQGGNTIYF. CDR3 DNA: TGTGCCAGCAGCTTAGCGCAGGGAGGAAACACCATATATTTT.

CDR3 region: CAISVGQPGDGYTF. CDR3 nucleotide sequence: TGTGCCATCAGTGTAGGACAGCCAGGGGATGGCTACACCTTC. The genes are TRBV10-3 and TRBJ1-2; TRBD1 is a possible D gene (6 bases). CDR1 and CDR2 from the germline V gene are ENHRY and SYGVKD. This CDR3 has 14 amino acids. Trimming pared 4 bases from V and 6 bases from J, leaving 15 bases between.

The chain has TRBV6-6 and TRBJ2-5, with 7 nucleotides matching TRBD1. The germline V gene has CDR1 MNHNY and CDR2 SVGAGI (reference sequence). V shed 4 bases and J 6 bases; nucleotides not matched to a gene: 8. This CDR3 region has 14 residues. The DNA for the CDR3 is TGTGCCAGCAGTTCCCCCGACAGGGCGCAGACCCAGTACTTC. This sequence encodes CASSSPDRAQTQYF.

V usage is TRBV4-3 and J usage is TRBJ1-2; D not resolved. Germline V lookup: CDR1 LGHNA, CDR2 YSLEER. The ends were cut back, 1 base at V and 2 bases at J, with 11 bases in the middle. The CDR3 is 15 amino acids. The CDR3 spells CASSQVGRQNYGYTF. The CDR3 DNA reads as TGCGCCAGCAGCCAAGTCGGCAGGCAGAACTATGGCTACACCTTC.

This sequence joins TRBV11-2 and TRBJ2-3, with D unclear. The CDR3 is 11 amino acids. Looked up from germline, CDR1 is SGHAT and CDR2 is FQNNGV. V lost 5 bases and J lost 4, with 4 bases in between. In DNA, the CDR3 is TGTGCCAGCAGCGCGTCAGATACGCAGTATTTT. This gives the protein CASSASDTQYF.

This chain connects TRBV11-3 to TRBJ1-5; D unclear. CDR1 and CDR2 (germline): SGHNT, YENEEA. This CDR3 contains 12 residues. Trimming shortened V by 4 bases and J by 5 bases, and 6 bases separated the two germline ends. The CDR3 DNA sequence: TGTGCCAGCAGCTCCTCCTATCAGCCCCAGCATTTT. This sequence encodes CASSSSYQPQHF.

CDR3 in amino acids: CASTTPGGDTQYF. The CDR3 coding sequence is TGTGCCAGCACCACCCCGGGGGGGGATACGCAGTATTTT. The rearrangement uses TRBV2 and TRBJ2-3; 8 bases agree with TRBD2. Germline loops: CDR1 SNHLY, CDR2 FYNNEI. The J segment lost 6 bases and the V segment lost 7 bases, leaving 6 bases of the junction unmatched. The CDR3 is 13 amino acids. Complete variable domain (other parts from reference TRBV2 and TRBJ2-3): EPEVTQTPSHQVTQMGQEVILRCVPISNHLYFYWYRQILGQKVEFLVSFYNNEISEKSEIFDDQFSVERPDGSNFTLKIRSTKLEDSAMYFCASTTPGGDTQYFGPGTRLTVL.

V is TRBV27 and J is TRBJ2-2, with TRBD2 matching 13 bases. The germline CDR1 and CDR2 sequences are MNHEY and SMNVEV (reference sequence). This CDR3 is 18 amino acids long. The ends lost 1 base at V and 6 bases at J; junction bases unmatched: 8. The CDR3 sequence: CASSLLRLAGGGAGELFF. CDR3 nucleotides: TGTGCCAGCAGTTTATTGCGACTAGCGGGAGGCGGGGCCGGGGAGCTGTTTTTT.

Only one count was recorded for this clone. This chain links TRBV28 with TRBJ2-3; D ambiguous. Germline V CDR1 and CDR2: MDHEN, SYDVKM. CDR3 length equals 16 residues. The germline V and J ends were trimmed by 6 bases and 4 bases, with 20 bases remaining between them. The CDR3 spells CASRIGSSLGSDTQYF. The CDR3 DNA sequence: TGTGCCAGCAGAATAGGGTCGTCCCTTGGGTCAGATACGCAGTATTTT.

V is TRBV7-9 and J is TRBJ2-7; 12 bases are shared with TRBD2. The germline V gene has CDR1 SEHNR and CDR2 FQNEAQ (reference sequence). CDR3 length: 13 residues. V shed 4 bases, J shed 12 bases, and the junction held 7 bases outside the gene matches. The DNA for the CDR3 is TGTGCCAGCAGCTCCACTAGCGGGAGGATTTCGTACTTC. Its protein is CASSSTSGRISYF.

The rearrangement uses TRBV29-1 and TRBJ2-2; perhaps TRBD1 as D (5 bases). The CDR3 totals 14 residues. The germline gives CDR1 SQVTM, CDR2 ANQGSEA. Between the trimmed V and J ends, which lost 2 bases and 4 bases, there was a span of 11 bases. The CDR3, as DNA: TGCAGCGTTGAAATCAGGGCCAGCACCGGGGAGCTGTTTTTT. Protein product: CSVEIRASTGELFF.

This clone was seen only a few times. V gene TRBV29-1 combines with J gene TRBJ2-6; 8 positions agree with TRBD1. The length of the CDR3 is 15 residues. Per the germline V gene, CDR1 is SQVTM and CDR2 is ANQGSEA. Trimming cost V 7 bases and J 0 bases; bases outside gene matches: 5. In DNA form, the CDR3 reads TGCAGCGCTGGGACAGGTCTCTCTGGGGCCAACGTCCTGACTTTC. It encodes CSAGTGLSGANVLTF.

The rearrangement links TRBV10-1 to TRBJ2-4, with TRBD2 as a possible D gene (7 bases). Deletions cut 6 bases from V and 0 bases from J, with 24 bases between. This CDR3 has 19 residues. Per germline, CDR1 WNHNN and CDR2 SYGVQD (reference sequence). The CDR3 sequence is CASSRRAKGGGLAKNIQYF. The CDR3 bases are TGCGCCAGCAGCAGGAGGGCCAAGGGAGGGGGGCTAGCCAAAAACATTCAGTACTTC.

The chain couples TRBV20-1 to TRBJ2-7; TRBD2 might be the D (6 bases). Per the germline V gene, CDR1 is DFQATT and CDR2 is SNEGSKA (reference sequence). The ends were cut back, 5 bases at V and 7 bases at J, with 9 bases in the middle. This CDR3 has 10 residues. This chain's CDR3 is CSAFRGEQYF. CDR3 in DNA: TGCAGTGCTTTTCGGGGGGAGCAGTACTTC.

V is TRBV5-4 and J is TRBJ2-7; D call uncertain. V lost 2 bases, J lost 2 bases, and 11 bases lay in between. The CDR3 sequence is 14 residues long. Germline V CDR1 and CDR2: SGHNT, YYREEE (reference sequence). CDR3 region: CASSFSVSPYEQYF. Written as DNA, the CDR3 is TGTGCCAGCAGCTTTTCAGTGTCTCCCTACGAGCAGTACTTC.

The rearrangement links TRBV30 to TRBJ2-2; a possible D gene is TRBD2 (6 bases). The CDR3 contains 15 residues. Germline V lookup: CDR1 GTSNPN, CDR2 SVGIG (reference sequence). V was shortened by 0 bases and J by 0 bases, with 8 bases between the two germline ends. The CDR3: CAWSVLAPNTGELFF. The CDR3 DNA is TGTGCCTGGAGTGTACTAGCTCCGAACACCGGGGAGCTGTTTTTT. Full variable domain (rest looked up from reference TRBV30 and TRBJ2-2): SQTIHQWPATLVQPVGSPLSLECTVEGTSNPNLYWYRQAAGRGLQLLFYSVGIGQISSEVPQNLSASRPQDRQFILSSKKLLLSDSGFYLCAWSVLAPNTGELFFGEGSRLTVL.

V gene TRBV6-1 combines with J gene TRBJ1-6; 8 positions match TRBD1. V lost 1 base and J lost 7; bases outside the gene matches: 3. The CDR3 spans 15 residues. Germline V lookup: CDR1 MNHNS, CDR2 SASEGT. In DNA form, the CDR3 reads TGTGCCAGCAGTGAAGAAGACAGGGGAAATTCACCCCTCCACTTT. Residues: CASSEEDRGNSPLHF.

This clone turned up a few times. The chain employs TRBV11-3 and TRBJ1-1; D gene unclear. The V end was cut by 5 bases, the J end by 4 bases, with 11 bases between. The CDR3 runs 13 residues. Germline CDR1 reads SGHNT; CDR2 reads YENEEA. CDR3 amino acids: CASSLEFRTEAFF. CDR3 DNA sequence: TGTGCCAGCAGCCTCGAGTTTCGCACTGAAGCTTTCTTT.

The chain recombines TRBV2 with TRBJ2-2, with D possibly matching TRBD2 (5 bases). Germline CDR1 reads SNHLY; CDR2 reads FYNNEI. This CDR3 spans 14 amino acids. V lost 6 bases and J lost 6, with 14 bases in between. This CDR3 is CASRVPYGAGELFF. The DNA for the CDR3 is TGTGCCAGCAGAGTACCTTACGGGGCCGGGGAGCTGTTTTTT.

The J gene is TRBJ1-4, the V gene TRBV7-6, with no clear D. The V gene lost 4 bases and the J gene lost 6 bases, with 15 bases spanning the gap. Germline CDR1 reads SGHVS; CDR2 reads FNYEAQ. The CDR3 runs to 15 residues. The CDR3 bases are TGTGCCAGCAGCTCCATACCGTCCGGAGATGAAAAACTGTTTTTT. Its translation: CASSSIPSGDEKLFF.

CDR3 nucleotides: TGTGCCAGCAGTTTTAGAGGCGGATACTACACCGGGGAGCTGTTTTTT. It is translated as CASSFRGGYYTGELFF. This chain uses TRBV28 with TRBJ2-2; no reliable D call. Germline values: CDR1 MDHEN, CDR2 SYDVKM. There are 16 residues in the CDR3. V was cut by 3 bases and J by 3 bases, with 14 bases left in between. The full variable domain, completed using reference TRBV28 and TRBJ2-2, is DVKVTQSSRYLVKRTGEKVFLECVQDMDHENMFWYRQDPGLGLRLIYFSYDVKMKEKGDIPEGYSVSREKKERFSLILESASTNQTSMYLCASSFRGGYYTGELFFGEGSRLTVL.

The CDR3: CASSYQQITNSPLHF. In DNA form, the CDR3 reads TGTGCCAGCAGTTACCAACAGATAACTAATTCACCCCTCCACTTT. The chain carries TRBV6-6 and TRBJ1-6; D not certain. CDR1 MNHNY and CDR2 SVGAGI come from the germline V gene (reference sequence). V lost 2 bases to trimming and J lost 6 bases, with 11 bases between them. The CDR3 is 15 amino acids.

This chain uses TRBV5-1 with TRBJ2-5; TRBD1 aligns across 8 bases. V shed 4 bases and J 5 bases; nucleotides not matched to a gene: 7. This CDR3 spans 14 amino acids. Germline assignment: CDR1 SGHRS and CDR2 YFSETQ. The CDR3 loop reads CASSRTGGWETQYF. The CDR3, as DNA: TGCGCCAGCAGCCGTACAGGGGGTTGGGAGACCCAGTACTTC.

This chain uses TRBV15 with TRBJ1-1; perhaps TRBD1 as D (5 bases). The CDR3 covers 13 residues. Trimming removed 1 base from V and 6 bases from J, with 9 bases in between. CDR1 LNHNV and CDR2 YYDKDF come from the germline V gene (reference sequence). CDR3 protein: CATSRAQGPEAFF. As DNA, the CDR3 is TGTGCCACCAGCAGAGCTCAGGGTCCTGAAGCTTTCTTT.

J is TRBJ2-5 and V is TRBV10-1, with TRBD1 matching over 9 bases. After removal of 8 bases from V and 7 bases from J, the junction contained 14 bases not matched to a gene. Germline V gives CDR1 WNHNN, CDR2 SYGVQD (reference sequence). This CDR3 is 15 amino acids long. CDR3 amino acids: CASHPTGTGFGTQYF. CDR3 DNA sequence: TGCGCCAGCCACCCCACCGGGACAGGGTTCGGGACCCAGTACTTC.

The rearrangement joins TRBV2 to TRBJ1-6, with D possibly TRBD1 on 5 matching bases. The CDR3 length is 14 residues. Trimming removed 5 bases at V and 10 bases at J, with 15 bases between. Germline V gene data show CDR1 as SNHLY and CDR2 as FYNNEI. The CDR3 nucleotides are TGTGCCAGCAGTTTATATTCAAACAGGTCACCCCTCCACTTT. Translation: CASSLYSNRSPLHF.

The CDR3 reads CASSPQGFSSYEQYF. Written as DNA, the CDR3 is TGTGCCAGCAGCCCACAGGGCTTTAGCTCCTACGAGCAGTACTTC. The chain has TRBV7-6 and TRBJ2-7; TRBD1 might be the D (6 bases). The CDR3 contains 15 residues. The germline gives CDR1 SGHVS, CDR2 FNYEAQ. The germline V and J ends were trimmed by 5 bases and 0 bases, with 14 bases remaining between them.

The rearrangement links TRBV10-3 to TRBJ2-5; D not resolved. The germline gives CDR1 ENHRY, CDR2 SYGVKD. V was trimmed by 3 bases and J by 5 bases, leaving 4 bases between them. The CDR3 loop spans 11 amino acids. The CDR3 here is CAISERETQYF. As DNA, the CDR3 is TGTGCCATCAGTGAACGTGAGACCCAGTACTTC.

V gene TRBV6-6 combines with J gene TRBJ2-7, with TRBD2 identical over 7 bases. Germline V gives CDR1 MNHNY, CDR2 SVGAGI (reference sequence). The CDR3 runs to 14 residues. The V segment lost 2 bases and the J segment 4 bases; nucleotides outside the gene matches: 5. The chain's CDR3 is CASSYGGRGYEQYF. The CDR3 DNA follows: TGTGCCAGCAGTTACGGCGGGAGAGGATACGAGCAGTACTTC.